The 21 T cell receptor beta chains below all came from one sample that was sequenced in a study of Graves' ophthalmopathy and Graves' hyperthyroidism. Amplification from RNA transcripts yielded the TCR beta CDR3 regions. RT-PCR was first run with HTBI primers, then multiplex PCR in a second round. TCRdb re-called the multiplex PCR reads with MiXCR, one entry per CDR3 protein. The data show about 380,000 distinct CDR3 sequences, 15% to 17% seen once. The sequencing input was peripheral blood. The origin of the receptors is a woman aged 18-35 years with stable Graves' hyperthyroidism.

This clonotype was seen repeatedly, ten times or more. The rearrangement uses TRBV19 and TRBJ1-3; D not resolved. Trimming left V 8 bases short and J 0 bases short, with 8 bases between. Germline CDR1 and CDR2: LNHDA and SQIVND (reference sequence). The CDR3 runs to 13 residues. Here the CDR3 reads CASCQYSGNTIYF. CDR3 coding DNA: TGTGCCAGTTGTCAATACTCTGGAAACACCATATATTTT. The whole variable domain, filled in from reference TRBV19 and TRBJ1-3, reads DGGITQSPKYLFRKEGQNVTLSCEQNLNHDAMYWYRQDPGQGLRLIYYSQIVNDFQKGDIAEGYSVSREKKESFPLTVTSAQKNPTAFYLCASCQYSGNTIYFGEGSWLTVV.

This clonotype was seen ten or more times. The V gene is TRBV12-3 or TRBV12-4, the J gene TRBJ1-2; D remains ambiguous. CDR3 length equals 14 residues. V lost 6 bases, J lost 1 base, and 12 bases lay in between. The CDR3 coding sequence is TGTGCCAGCAGCCGGGCCGGGTTTAACTATGGCTACACCTTC. It specifies CASSRAGFNYGYTF.

This clonotype occurred many times. The chain carries TRBV27 and TRBJ2-7; D uncertain. V dropped 0 bases and J dropped 2 bases, with 14 bases sitting between them. CDR3 size: 16 residues. The V gene's germline CDR1 is MNHEY and CDR2 SMNVEV (reference sequence). The CDR3 loop reads CASSLSLGIETYEQYF. The CDR3, as DNA: TGTGCCAGCAGTTTATCGCTAGGGATTGAGACCTACGAGCAGTACTTC.

The rearrangement uses TRBV29-1 and TRBJ1-2; the D gene is possibly TRBD1 (5 bases). The V end lost 3 bases, the J end lost 6 bases, and 14 bases lay between the germline ends. CDR3 size: 13 residues. Germline lookup yields CDR1 SQVTM and CDR2 ANQGSEA. The CDR3 reads CSVDYGAANGYTF. For the CDR3, the DNA is TGCAGCGTTGATTATGGGGCGGCTAATGGCTACACCTTC.

This clonotype was seen many times. V is TRBV7-2 and J is TRBJ2-7, with TRBD2 matching over 9 bases. Germline lookup yields CDR1 SGHTA and CDR2 FQGNSA. The CDR3 covers 14 residues. J was trimmed by 1 base and V by 2 bases; bases with no gene match: 0. This CDR3 is CASSLLAGSYEQYF. The CDR3 DNA sequence: TGTGCCAGCAGCTTACTAGCGGGGTCCTACGAGCAGTACTTC.

This clonotype came up many times. The CDR3 here is CASSEAYTGELFF. The CDR3 nucleotides are TGTGCCAGCAGTGAAGCTTACACCGGGGAGCTGTTTTTT. The rearrangement joins TRBV2 to TRBJ2-2; no clear D. The CDR3 spans 13 residues. Trimming cost V 0 bases and J 3 bases, with 2 bases left between them. CDR1 and CDR2 (germline): SNHLY, FYNNEI.

This sequence joins TRBV20-1 and TRBJ2-7, with 12 positions matching TRBD2. Germline V lookup: CDR1 DFQATT, CDR2 SNEGSKA (reference sequence). The CDR3 consists of 17 residues. The trim removed 1 base at V and 4 bases at J, leaving 11 bases unmatched. The CDR3 nucleotides read TGCAGTGCTAGAGTCCCTAGCGGGAGGGGTGCCTCTTACGAGCAGTACTTC. Protein: CSARVPSGRGASYEQYF.

This clonotype was recorded a few times. V is TRBV9 and J is TRBJ1-2, with a weak D call TRBD1 (5 bases). The V gene lost 8 bases and the J gene lost 7 bases, with 15 bases spanning the gap. The CDR3 has 12 amino acids. The germline V gene has CDR1 SGDLS and CDR2 YYNGEE. Written as DNA, the CDR3 is TGTGCCAGTTCCCGGGGGGGATCTGGCTACACCTTC. This gives the protein CASSRGGSGYTF.

The rearrangement joins TRBV13 to TRBJ2-2, with 7 bases fitting TRBD2. V was clipped by 5 bases and J by 1 base; unmatched bases: 16. CDR3 length: 19 amino acids. Germline assignment: CDR1 PRHDT and CDR2 FYEKMQ (reference sequence). CDR3 residues: CASSLRLLTGGGNTGELFF. The CDR3 region has the DNA TGTGCCAGCAGCCTCCGTCTCCTTACTGGCGGGGGGAACACCGGGGAGCTGTTTTTT. Looking up the rest from reference TRBV13 and TRBJ2-2 gives the full variable domain: AAGVIQSPRHLIKEKRETATLKCYPIPRHDTVYWYQQGPGQDPQFLISFYEKMQSDKGSIPDRFSAQQFSDYHSELNMSSLELGDSALYFCASSLRLLTGGGNTGELFFGEGSRLTVL.

The chain carries TRBV6-1 and TRBJ1-2, with no clear D. Germline CDR1 MNHNS, CDR2 SASEGT. The CDR3 runs 13 residues. V dropped 4 bases and J dropped 4 bases, with 10 bases sitting between them. CDR3 residues: CASSVEGSYGYTF. CDR3 bases: TGTGCCAGCAGTGTGGAAGGGTCCTATGGCTACACCTTC.

This clonotype was found many times. This rearrangement joins TRBV18 to TRBJ1-1, with 8 bases aligning to TRBD1. J was trimmed by 3 bases and V by 4 bases; bases with no gene match: 4. Germline values: CDR1 KGHSH, CDR2 LQKENI. The CDR3 spans 14 residues. This chain's CDR3 is CASSHTQGDTEAFF. The CDR3 DNA reads as TGTGCCAGCTCACATACACAGGGGGACACTGAAGCTTTCTTT.

This clonotype was observed at least ten times. This rearrangement joins TRBV6-1 to TRBJ1-1; D gene unclear. The CDR3 loop spans 14 amino acids. Germline values: CDR1 MNHNS, CDR2 SASEGT. The V and J ends lost 3 bases and 0 bases respectively, with 8 bases between them. This chain's CDR3 is CASSEPGMNTEAFF. In DNA, the CDR3 is TGTGCCAGCAGTGAGCCGGGGATGAACACTGAAGCTTTCTTT.

The chain has TRBV28 and TRBJ1-1; D unresolved. Trimming cost V 2 bases and J 5 bases, with 12 bases left between them. The CDR3 extends over 14 amino acids. Germline V gene data show CDR1 as MDHEN and CDR2 as SYDVKM. For the CDR3, the DNA is TGTGCCAGCAGTTTAGGGTATTATCAGACTGAAGCTTTCTTT. This translates into CASSLGYYQTEAFF.

This clonotype was observed once. The chain carries TRBV7-2 and TRBJ2-5, with a weak D call TRBD1 (5 bases). Trimming pared 8 bases from V and 5 bases from J, leaving 15 bases between. The CDR3 contains 13 residues. Germline assignment: CDR1 SGHTA and CDR2 FQGNSA. The CDR3 here is CASGFPKGETQYF. The DNA for the CDR3 is TGTGCCAGCGGTTTCCCAAAGGGGGAGACCCAGTACTTC.

This clonotype was counted at least ten times. J is TRBJ1-2 and V is TRBV6-1; D may be TRBD1 (6 bases). The V gene's germline CDR1 is MNHNS and CDR2 SASEGT. The CDR3 consists of 14 residues. The V gene lost 6 bases and the J gene lost 2 bases, with 13 bases spanning the gap. CDR3 loop: CASRPSGGNYGYTF. The CDR3 nucleotides are TGTGCCAGCAGGCCCTCGGGGGGCAACTATGGCTACACCTTC.

In its sample, this clonotype was seen many times. The chain joins TRBV20-1 to TRBJ2-7; 9 nucleotides line up with TRBD1. J gave up 3 bases and V 6 bases, and 6 bases lay outside the gene matches. This CDR3 contains 13 residues. CDR1 is DFQATT, CDR2 SNEGSKA, per germline (reference sequence). The DNA of the CDR3 is TGCAGTGCACTCTGGGACAGGGACTACGAGCAGTACTTC. Protein product: CSALWDRDYEQYF.

This clonotype was seen many times. The chain has TRBV15 and TRBJ2-7; 8 bases fit TRBD1. CDR3 length: 16 residues. CDR1 and CDR2 from the germline V gene are LNHNV and YYDKDF (reference sequence). Losses at the gene ends were 3 bases for V and 0 bases for J; bases not matched to a gene: 7. The CDR3 spells CATSSLGTGFSYEQYF. DNA of the CDR3: TGTGCCACCAGCAGTCTGGGGACAGGCTTCTCCTACGAGCAGTACTTC.

This clonotype has ten or more counts. The rearrangement links TRBV7-9 to TRBJ2-4; 7 nucleotides agree with TRBD1. CDR3 length: 14 amino acids. V lost 1 base to trimming and J lost 8 bases; unmatched junction nucleotides: 5. Per germline, CDR1 SEHNR and CDR2 FQNEAQ (reference sequence). CDR3 bases: TGTGCCAGCAGCTTAGAACAGGGGTGGGACATTCAGTACTTC. Translating it yields CASSLEQGWDIQYF.

A word on this clonotype: This may come from a read error, since a much larger clone is one base off. This CDR3 fails to terminate in the conserved phenylalanine or tryptophan, so it likely reflects a read error. V and J are TRBV19 and TRBJ1-2; no clear D gene. Trimming stripped 3 bases from V and 6 bases from J, with 20 bases between. This CDR3 contains 16 residues. Germline V CDR1 and CDR2: LNHDA, SQIVND (reference sequence). CDR3 coding DNA: TGTGCCAGTAGTATGCCCAACGGAAGGGAAGAGAATGGCTACACCGTC. This sequence encodes CASSMPNGREENGYTV.

Worth noting for this clonotype: The junction departs from the called germline gene at one end, perhaps through a read error. The chain uses TRBV12-3 or TRBV12-4 and TRBJ2-5; D is perhaps TRBD1 or TRBD2 (5 bases each). The CDR3 covers 13 residues. CDR3 sequence: CASSTRDQEAQYF. As DNA, the CDR3 is TGTGCCAGCAGTACCCGGGACCAAGAGGCCCAGTACTTC.

This sequence joins TRBV19 and TRBJ1-6; D not certain. The CDR3 totals 12 residues. V lost 5 bases and J lost 10, with 9 bases in between. The germline gives CDR1 LNHDA, CDR2 SQIVND (reference sequence). In nucleotides, the CDR3 is TGTGCCAGTAGTTGGGCGGAATCACCCCTCCACTTT. Its translation: CASSWAESPLHF.